The source of this TCR beta chain is a study of cytomegalovirus exposure and HLA in healthy donors. Looking at the study overall: Genotyping of 400 or so donors showed that around 86% belonged to the Caucasian-associated ancestry cluster.

With 60 Vbeta and 13 Jbeta primers, the PCR was carried out. The data were produced by immunoSEQ multiplex PCR, yet TCRdb's version contains in-frame clones alone and is incomplete. This table lists over 100,000 clones. This CDR3 has 15 amino acids. Trimming left V 5 bases short and J 2 bases short, with 14 bases between. Germline CDR1 reads SGHAT; CDR2 reads FQDESV (reference sequence). Overall study results and limits: Sequencing likely caused a cluster of highly shared sequence variants. Some public TCRs appeared in many individuals, while most sequences were rare.

A word on this clone: The antigen is undetermined.

Healthy donors of bone marrow made up the group. V gene TRBV11-1 combines with J gene TRBJ2-3; D is unresolved. What was sequenced was PBMCs. This receptor was identified in a middle-aged man in good health and CMV-seropositive. In DNA form, the CDR3 reads TGTGCCAGCAGCCCGTGGAGTGACTTCACAGATACGCAGTATTTT. Translated, it gives CASSPWSDFTDTQYF.